This TCR beta chain was recorded in a study of radiotherapy plus CTLA-4 blockade in lung cancer. Study overall: Objective responses arose in roughly 20% of patients, and over 25% experienced disease control.

General observations from the study: Early clone dynamics of blood T cells, plus interferon-beta, reportedly predicted response best. TCR clones of tumor origin grew in blood after radiotherapy plus ipilimumab.

Sequencing used immunoSEQ multiplex PCR; TCRdb keeps in-frame clones, though not all of them. The sample shows approximately 90,000 clones, 83% of them seen only once. V was pared by 0 bases and J by 3 bases, with 18 bases between. Germline CDR1 LNHDA, CDR2 SQIVND (reference sequence). The CDR3 length is 18 residues. Enrolled patients, whose metastatic non-small-cell lung cancer was chemo-refractory, received focal radiation plus CTLA-4 blockade with ipilimumab. To note about this clone: The antigen is not known.

V is TRBV19 and J is TRBJ2-1, with D perhaps TRBD2 (6 bases). The clonotype comes from a human donor with non-small cell lung cancer who had stable disease on radiotherapy plus ipilimumab. The specimen comprised peripheral blood, sampled from a patient treated with radiotherapy plus ipilimumab. CDR3: CASSIDFSTGLLYNEQFF. In nucleotides, the CDR3 is TGTGCCAGTAGTATAGATTTTAGTACAGGACTACTCTACAATGAGCAGTTCTTC.